This TCR beta chain came from a study of control samples from healthy donors and cancer patients. V was clipped by 7 bases and J by 4 bases, with 16 bases between them. Germline V gene sequence: CDR1 MNHEY, CDR2 SVGAGI. The CDR3 length is 14 residues. Measured with immunoSEQ multiplex PCR; TCRdb has only the in-frame clones, and not every one. The table shows about 73,000 clones, with roughly nine tenths occurring only once. The origin of this receptor is a man aged 60 to 75 with lung cancer. The chain uses TRBV6-5 and TRBJ1-2, with unresolved D. Source material: PBMCs. CDR3 sequence: CASTRTGSGYGYTF. CDR3 coding DNA: TGTGCCAGCACCCGGACTGGTTCGGGCTATGGCTACACCTTC.